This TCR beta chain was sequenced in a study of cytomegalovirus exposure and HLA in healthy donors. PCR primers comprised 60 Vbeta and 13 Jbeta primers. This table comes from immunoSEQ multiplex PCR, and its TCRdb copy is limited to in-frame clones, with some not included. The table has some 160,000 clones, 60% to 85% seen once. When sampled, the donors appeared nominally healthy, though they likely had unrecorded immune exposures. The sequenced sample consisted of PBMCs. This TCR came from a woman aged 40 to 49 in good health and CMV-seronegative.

For the CDR3, the DNA is TGTGCCAGCAGCTTGGGGTCCGGCAGGGGGCTCACCGGGGAGCTGTTTTTT. Protein: CASSLGSGRGLTGELFF. The V and J genes are TRBV5-6 and TRBJ2-2, with 8 bases identical to TRBD1. CDR3 size: 17 residues. V was clipped by 0 bases and J by 4 bases; unmatched bases: 8. Germline-derived CDR1 and CDR2 are SGHDT and YYEEEE.